There are many counts of the clone carrying this T cell receptor beta chain. Its target is unknown. TCRdb independently ran MiXCR on the RACE reads; one entry per CDR3 protein. The data contain some 79,000 distinct CDR3 sequences, under 14% of them singletons. This CDR3 is 12 amino acids long. Germline V gene data show CDR1 as SGHDT and CDR2 as YYEEEE. V lost 7 bases to trimming and J lost 1 base, with 8 bases between them. Sample time point: patch test 3, about 24 weeks after DPC sensitization. Treatment given: therapeutic diphenylcyclopropenone sensitization with weekly scalp DPC. This record belongs to a study of human T cells and chemical hapten exposure. Overall study: Patch tests of 0.01% DPC on the upper back were read at 6 days. Notes on the study in general: Expanded TCRs showed more large CDR3 clusters than pre-sensitization or healthy control sets. Among TCRs, those above 1 in 1000 frequency were unaffected by DPC sensitization. A positive correlation with patch test score was found for PT1 expanded TCR counts.

This receptor was obtained from a woman in her 50s with alopecia areata. Some clones in this sample may be carry-over from other donors' samples. Specimen: whole blood, collected in connection with sensitization to the hapten diphenylcyclopropenone (DPC). The rearrangement uses TRBV5-6 and TRBJ1-1; no firm D call. CDR3: CASLTGNTEAFF. In DNA, the CDR3 is TGTGCCAGCTTGACGGGGAACACTGAAGCTTTCTTT.